Listed here are 12 T cell receptor beta chains from one sample, sequenced in a study of blood T cells in healthy people across ages (dated by TCRdb to about 2015). The library came from 5' RACE. TCRdb names Illumina HiSeq 2500 as the instrument used. A second roughly 6 to 12 cycle PCR used a sample-barcoded 5' primer and a J-beta primer mix. Through fastp at Q25 and MiXCR, TCRdb rebuilt clones from the public reads, retaining in-frame beta chains. Rows merge per CDR3 protein into single entries with the most common DNA and genes. The sample table contains fewer than 1.5 million distinct CDR3 sequences; only one count was recorded for 42% of them. The ten largest clones capture roughly 8.2% of the sample. Sequences were obtained from blood. These receptors were taken from a woman between 18 and 29 years old in good health.

This rearrangement joins TRBV4-1 to TRBJ2-3, with 9 bases identical to TRBD2. The CDR3 is 16 residues long. The J segment lost 3 bases and the V segment lost 0 bases, leaving 4 bases of the junction unmatched. Germline values: CDR1 MGHRA, CDR2 YSYEKL. The CDR3 is CASSQDPGLATDTQYF. In DNA form, the CDR3 reads TGCGCCAGCAGCCAAGATCCGGGACTAGCAACAGATACGCAGTATTTT.

The chain links TRBV11-2 to TRBJ1-2, with D maybe TRBD1 (5 bases). This CDR3 comprises 14 residues. The germline CDR1 and CDR2 sequences are SGHAT and FQNNGV. V was pared by 5 bases and J by 5 bases, with 15 bases between. The CDR3 region is CASSQTRQRYGYTF. The DNA of the CDR3 is TGTGCCAGCAGCCAGACCAGACAGCGGTATGGCTACACCTTC.

This clonotype came up a few times. The chain couples TRBV27 to TRBJ2-3; D is possibly TRBD1 (6 bases). Germline V gene lookup returns CDR1 MNHEY and CDR2 SMNVEV (reference sequence). There are 17 residues in the CDR3. V dropped 2 bases and J dropped 1 base, with 16 bases sitting between them. The chain's CDR3 is CASSLRKTGYRTDTQYF. CDR3 in DNA: TGTGCCAGCAGTTTACGGAAAACAGGGTATCGCACAGATACGCAGTATTTT.

This clonotype has just one count. The gene calls are TRBV4-1 and TRBJ1-2, with 8 bases that match TRBD1. The germline V gene has CDR1 MGHRA and CDR2 YSYEKL. V dropped 0 bases and J dropped 7; count of bases not matched to a gene: 10. The CDR3 covers 16 residues. CDR3 in amino acids: CASSQDARGRAGGYTF. In nucleotides, the CDR3 is TGCGCCAGCAGCCAAGATGCCAGGGGGCGAGCGGGTGGCTACACCTTC.

There are a few counts of this clonotype. This chain links TRBV7-3 with TRBJ2-2; D gene uncertain. Deletions cut 1 base from V and 7 bases from J, with 13 bases between. The CDR3 runs 15 residues. Germline V CDR1 and CDR2: SGHTA, FQGTGA. The CDR3 reads CASSLNADIFGELFF. The CDR3 nucleotides read TGTGCCAGCAGCTTAAATGCGGATATCTTCGGGGAGCTGTTTTTT.

This clonotype was seen a handful of times. The chain links TRBV27 to TRBJ2-1; 13 bases fit TRBD2. CDR1 is MNHEY, CDR2 SMNVEV, per germline (reference sequence). The CDR3 runs to 15 residues. V trimming: 3 bases; J trimming: 7 bases; junction bases outside the gene matches: 3. The CDR3 region has the DNA TGTGCCAGCAGTTTCGGGACTAGCGGGATGAATGAGCAGTTCTTC. Its protein product is CASSFGTSGMNEQFF.

This chain connects TRBV3-1 to TRBJ2-3; D uncertain. The V gene's germline CDR1 is LGHDT and CDR2 YNNKEL (reference sequence). The CDR3 has 14 residues. The V gene lost 2 bases and the J gene lost 3 bases, with 9 bases spanning the gap. The CDR3 loop is CASSQTPTTDTQYF. Written as DNA, the CDR3 is TGTGCCAGCAGCCAAACGCCCACGACAGATACGCAGTATTTT.

This clonotype showed up just a few times. The chain employs TRBV5-1 and TRBJ1-2; TRBD1 is a possible D gene (6 bases). Germline values: CDR1 SGHRS, CDR2 YFSETQ. Deletions cut 0 bases from V and 8 bases from J, with 14 bases between. The CDR3 loop spans 14 amino acids. The CDR3 nucleotides read TGCGCCAGCAGCTTGGTTGACAGGTCTAGCGGCTACACCTTC. Protein sequence: CASSLVDRSSGYTF.

The chain couples TRBV21-1 to TRBJ2-3; no DNA check was done on the table's D call, TRBD2. TRBV21-1 is annotated as a pseudogene. The CDR3 is 17 residues long. The chain's CDR3 is CASAPSMTSGWTDTQYF. Written as DNA, the CDR3 is TGTGCCAGCGCCCCCTCAATGACTAGCGGATGGACAGATACGCAGTATTTT.

V gene TRBV4-2 combines with J gene TRBJ2-7; 8 bases fit TRBD2. The CDR3 consists of 16 residues. Germline V gene data show CDR1 as LGHNA and CDR2 as YNFKEQ. V trimming: 6 bases; J trimming: 0 bases; junction bases outside the gene matches: 10. CDR3 loop: CASREDGGGLSYEQYF. CDR3 nucleotide sequence: TGTGCCAGCAGGGAGGACGGGGGGGGTCTCTCCTACGAGCAGTACTTC.

The rearrangement joins TRBV7-6 to TRBJ2-1; TRBD2 aligns across 11 bases. The CDR3 length is 16 residues. V shed 5 bases and J 5 bases; nucleotides not matched to a gene: 8. Germline V lookup: CDR1 SGHVS, CDR2 FNYEAQ. DNA for the CDR3: TGTGCCAGCAGCCACGGGGGACTAGCGGCTGACAATGAGCAGTTCTTC. This gives the protein CASSHGGLAADNEQFF.

The chain carries TRBV5-1 and TRBJ2-2; 15 bases match TRBD2. Trimming took 4 bases from V and 1 from J; bases not matched to a gene: 2. The V gene's germline CDR1 is SGHRS and CDR2 YFSETQ. This CDR3 is built from 17 residues. The CDR3 sequence is CASSKGLAGGNTGELFF. The CDR3 nucleotides are TGCGCCAGCAGCAAGGGACTAGCGGGAGGGAACACCGGGGAGCTGTTTTTT.